Below are 7 T cell receptor beta chains sequenced from a single sample in a study of cytomegalovirus exposure and HLA in healthy donors. PCR primers comprised 60 Vbeta and 13 Jbeta primers. Measured with immunoSEQ multiplex PCR; TCRdb has only the in-frame clones, and not every one. In total, the table holds some 72,000 clones. The sample comprised PBMCs. The receptors come from a man aged 35-49 years in good health and CMV-seronegative.

The chain is built from TRBV7-6 and TRBJ2-1; tentatively, D is TRBD1 (5 bases). V was cut by 5 bases and J by 7 bases, with 6 bases left in between. The germline gives CDR1 SGHVS, CDR2 FNYEAQ. The CDR3 contains 11 residues. DNA of the CDR3: TGTGCCAGCAGCCACAGGAATGAGCAGTTCTTC. Its protein product is CASSHRNEQFF.

The chain recombines TRBV6-4 with TRBJ2-3; 10 bases align to TRBD2. Looked up from germline, CDR1 is MRHNA and CDR2 is SNTAGT. The CDR3 has 15 amino acids. After removal of 3 bases from V and 3 bases from J, the junction contained 3 bases not matched to a gene. CDR3 residues: CASSESSGRTDTQYF. In nucleotides, the CDR3 is TGTGCCAGCAGTGAGTCTAGCGGGAGAACAGATACGCAGTATTTT.

The CDR3 bases are TGCGCCAGCAGTGAGTCAACCCTCCGGTGGGAAGCTTTCTTT. Protein sequence: CASSESTLRWEAFF. This rearrangement joins TRBV10-1 to TRBJ1-1; D gene uncertain. Trimming stripped 0 bases from V and 8 bases from J, with 13 bases between. Germline lookup yields CDR1 WNHNN and CDR2 SYGVQD (reference sequence). The CDR3 has 14 residues.

The CDR3 is CRVESGSTDTQYF. Here the CDR3 DNA reads TGTAGGGTGGAGAGCGGTAGCACAGATACGCAGTATTTT. The chain employs TRBV28 and TRBJ2-3; a possible D gene is TRBD2 (5 bases). The CDR3 sequence is 13 residues long. Germline V gene sequence: CDR1 MDHEN, CDR2 SYDVKM.

The chain is built from TRBV9 and TRBJ2-2; D unclear. Trimming shortened V by 5 bases and J by 2 bases, and 10 bases separated the two germline ends. Germline V gene sequence: CDR1 SGDLS, CDR2 YYNGEE. This CDR3 is 14 amino acids long. The chain's CDR3 is CASRSNLNTGELFF. The CDR3, as DNA: TGTGCCAGCAGGAGTAACCTAAACACCGGGGAGCTGTTTTTT.

The rearrangement uses TRBV7-9 and TRBJ2-3, with D tentatively TRBD2 (6 bases). The V end lost 0 bases, the J end lost 0 bases, and 16 bases lay between the germline ends. This CDR3 spans 18 amino acids. Germline CDR1 and CDR2: SEHNR and FQNEAQ (reference sequence). CDR3 amino acids: CASSLARGGIESTDTQYF. CDR3 coding DNA: TGTGCCAGCAGCTTAGCGCGGGGTGGAATCGAGAGCACAGATACGCAGTATTTT.

As for this clone: One junction end disagrees with the germline gene, perhaps due to a read error. Additional DNA sequences in this sample encode the identical CDR3. The rearrangement joins TRBV5-8 to TRBJ2-2; possible D gene TRBD2, 5 bases. The CDR3 extends over 16 amino acids. Germline CDR1 and CDR2: SGHTS and YDEGEE. The CDR3 bases are TGTGCTAGCAGCTTGTTCAACGGGGTGAACACCGGGGAGCTGTTTTTT. Translating it yields CASSLFNGVNTGELFF. The full variable domain, completed using reference TRBV5-8 and TRBJ2-2, is EAGVTQSPTHLIKTRGQQATLRCSPISGHTSVYWYQQALGLGLQFLLWYDEGEERNRGNFPPRFSGRQFPNYSSELNVNALELEDSALYLCASSLFNGVNTGELFFGEGSRLTVL.